This entry lists 25 T cell receptor beta chains sequenced from one sample in a study of patients and donors after allogeneic stem cell transplantation. In TCRdb, the RT-PCR reads were re-called with MiXCR into one record per CDR3 protein. The table has about 4,000 distinct CDR3 sequences, more than 20% seen once. Sequenced sample: blood, either unsorted or a sorted T cell fraction (not recorded which). These receptors all come from a human donor who was either an allogeneic HSCT recipient or a stem cell or donor lymphocyte infusion donor (not recorded which). It is not recorded whose cells these are; they may come from a transplant donor.

This chain connects TRBV14 to TRBJ1-2, with a weak D call TRBD1 (5 bases). V lost 6 bases to trimming and J lost 8 bases, with 28 bases between them. The CDR3 covers 17 residues. Germline assignment: CDR1 SGHDN and CDR2 FVKESK. The CDR3 nucleotides are TGTGCCAGCAGTCGAACCGGGACCGCAAGTGGAGAGATCGGCTACACCTTC. It codes for CASSRTGTASGEIGYTF. Full variable domain (remainder filled in from reference TRBV14 and TRBJ1-2): EAGVTQFPSHSVIEKGQTVTLRCDPISGHDNLYWYRRVMGKEIKFLLHFVKESKQDESGMPNNRFLAERTGGTYSTLKVQPAELEDSGVYFCASSRTGTASGEIGYTFGSGTRLTVV.

The genes are TRBV1 and TRBJ2-7. TRBV1 is annotated as a pseudogene. The CDR3 length is 16 residues. The CDR3 coding sequence is TGCACCAGCAGCCTACCCCAATTGGGGAGCGACTCCGAGCAGTACTTC. It specifies CTSSLPQLGSDSEQYF.

This clonotype was seen a few times. This chain uses TRBV5-4 with TRBJ1-1; D uncertain. The V end was cut by 1 base, the J end by 3 bases, with 7 bases between. From germline, CDR1 is SGHNT and CDR2 YYREEE (reference sequence). There are 13 residues in the CDR3. The CDR3 DNA sequence: TGTGCCAGCAGCTTGATGGTGGACACTGAAGCTTTCTTT. As protein: CASSLMVDTEAFF.

In its sample, this clonotype ranks as medium-sized. The chain carries TRBV10-3 and TRBJ1-2; D uncertain. CDR1 ENHRY and CDR2 SYGVKD come from the germline V gene. V lost 0 bases to trimming and J lost 4 bases, with 6 bases between them. The CDR3 runs to 13 residues. Here the CDR3 reads CAISESEGYGYTF. CDR3 nucleotide sequence: TGTGCCATCAGTGAGTCGGAGGGCTATGGCTACACCTTC.

This sequence joins TRBV11-2 and TRBJ2-2, with D maybe TRBD2 (5 bases). From germline, CDR1 is SGHAT and CDR2 FQNNGV. Trimming took 1 base from V and 5 from J, leaving 8 bases between them. This CDR3 has 14 residues. The CDR3 DNA is TGTGCCAGCAGCTTAGGGGGAGCTACCGGGGAGCTGTTTTTT. This gives the protein CASSLGGATGELFF.

This clonotype has only a few counts. The chain has TRBV11-2 and TRBJ2-6, with a weak D call TRBD1 (5 bases). The V gene lost 2 bases and the J gene lost 3 bases, with 8 bases spanning the gap. The CDR3 has 15 residues. CDR1 is SGHAT, CDR2 FQNNGV, per germline. DNA of the CDR3: TGTGCCAGCAGCTTACAGGGTAGTGGGGCCAACGTCCTGACTTTC. It translates to CASSLQGSGANVLTF. Based on the CDR3 plus reference TRBV11-2 and TRBJ2-6, the full variable domain is EAGVAQSPRYKIIEKRQSVAFWCNPISGHATLYWYQQILGQGPKLLIQFQNNGVVDDSQLPKDRFSAERLKGVDSTLKIQPAKLEDSAVYLCASSLQGSGANVLTFGAGSRLTVL.

The chain couples TRBV29-1 to TRBJ1-4; D perhaps matches TRBD1 (5 bases). The CDR3 is 13 residues long. Deletions cut 6 bases from V and 3 bases from J, with 11 bases between. From germline, CDR1 is SQVTM and CDR2 ANQGSEA. CDR3 loop: CSVQGWANEKLFF. In DNA, the CDR3 is TGCAGCGTGCAGGGCTGGGCTAATGAAAAACTGTTTTTT.

V and J are TRBV25-1 and TRBJ2-7; 8 positions match TRBD2. V was clipped by 3 bases and J by 3 bases; unmatched bases: 4. CDR3 size: 14 residues. Germline CDR1 and CDR2: MGHDK and SYGVNS. CDR3 in DNA: TGTGCCAGCAGTGATAGGCTAGCGGGCTACGAGCAGTACTTC. Its translation: CASSDRLAGYEQYF.

The gene calls are TRBV11-2 and TRBJ2-1; 9 bases line up with TRBD2. CDR1 and CDR2 from the germline V gene are SGHAT and FQNNGV. The CDR3 spans 15 residues. V was pared by 6 bases and J by 0 bases, with 3 bases of the junction left unmatched. CDR3 sequence reads: CASSYSGSSYNEQFF. Written as DNA, the CDR3 is TGTGCCAGCAGTTATAGCGGGAGCTCCTACAATGAGCAGTTCTTC.

The CDR3 sequence: CASSWNLNTEAFF. DNA of the CDR3: TGTGCCAGCAGCTGGAATTTGAACACTGAAGCTTTCTTT. This chain joins TRBV5-6 and TRBJ1-1; D gene unclear. Germline CDR1 reads SGHDT; CDR2 reads YYEEEE. The length of the CDR3 is 13 residues. V was shortened by 3 bases and J by 0 bases, with 6 bases between the two germline ends.

By its share, this clonotype is medium-sized (0.01 to 0.1%). The chain uses TRBV5-4 and TRBJ2-1; perhaps TRBD1 as D (6 bases). Germline CDR1 reads SGHNT; CDR2 reads YYREEE (reference sequence). This CDR3 has 16 amino acids. The ends were cut back, 0 bases at V and 9 bases at J, with 19 bases in the middle. The CDR3 reads CASSLARGVGVREQFF. CDR3 nucleotide sequence: TGTGCCAGCAGCTTGGCCAGGGGAGTGGGCGTTCGTGAGCAGTTCTTC.

V is TRBV7-2 and J is TRBJ2-1, with D tentatively TRBD1 or TRBD2 (5 bases each). CDR1 is SGHTA, CDR2 FQGNSA, per germline. This CDR3 spans 13 amino acids. Trimming shortened V by 2 bases and J by 9 bases, and 11 bases separated the two germline ends. Here the CDR3 reads CASSLSLGTEQFF. The CDR3 DNA follows: TGTGCCAGCAGCTTATCCCTTGGGACTGAGCAGTTCTTC.

The V call is TRBV5-6, the J call TRBJ1-2; tentative D call: TRBD1 (5 bases). The V gene lost 8 bases and the J gene lost 0 bases, with 11 bases spanning the gap. Germline V gene lookup returns CDR1 SGHDT and CDR2 YYEEEE. The CDR3 is 13 residues long. CDR3 bases: TGTGCCAGTGGGCAGGGACCTAACTATGGCTACACCTTC. It is translated as CASGQGPNYGYTF. Full variable domain (missing parts from reference TRBV5-6 and TRBJ1-2): DAGVTQSPTHLIKTRGQQVTLRCSPKSGHDTVSWYQQALGQGPQFIFQYYEEEERQRGNFPDRFSGHQFPNYSSELNVNALLLGDSALYLCASGQGPNYGYTFGSGTRLTVV.

The table lists this clonotype with a few counts. The chain carries TRBV11-2 and TRBJ2-1; 9 bases map to TRBD1. The CDR3 runs 15 residues. Trimming took 5 bases from V and 8 from J; bases not matched to a gene: 10. Germline values: CDR1 SGHAT, CDR2 FQNNGV. The CDR3 DNA is TGTGCCAGCAGCCCCCGACAGGGGGAGGAGGATGAGCAGTTCTTC. This codes for CASSPRQGEEDEQFF.

The chain joins TRBV11-2 to TRBJ1-1; D gene uncertain. This CDR3 contains 16 residues. Germline lookup yields CDR1 SGHAT and CDR2 FQNNGV. V was clipped by 1 base and J by 0 bases, with 12 bases between them. Here the CDR3 reads CASSLVLGYLNTEAFF. Here the CDR3 DNA reads TGTGCCAGCAGCTTAGTCCTAGGGTATCTGAACACTGAAGCTTTCTTT.

The gene calls are TRBV12-5 and TRBJ2-1; a possible D gene is TRBD1 (6 bases). CDR1 and CDR2 (germline): LGHNT, FRNRAP. The ends were cut back, 7 bases at V and 4 bases at J, with 14 bases in the middle. The CDR3 is made up of 14 amino acids. The CDR3 DNA reads as TGTGCTAGTGTCCCTGGGCAGGGGTACAATGAGCAGTTCTTC. It is translated as CASVPGQGYNEQFF.

This clonotype was recorded a few times. V gene TRBV7-2 combines with J gene TRBJ1-1; TRBD1 agrees at 7 bases. Trimming took 5 bases from V and 5 from J; bases not matched to a gene: 8. Per germline, CDR1 SGHTA and CDR2 FQGNSA. This CDR3 comprises 14 residues. For the CDR3, the DNA is TGTGCCAGCAGCCCCCCAGGGGGAAAGACTGAAGCTTTCTTT. Residues: CASSPPGGKTEAFF.

V is TRBV6-2 or TRBV6-3 and J is TRBJ2-1; no firm D call. With 6 bases removed from V and 6 bases from J, the gap between germline ends came to 18 bases. CDR1 MNHEY and CDR2 SVGEGT come from the germline V gene. CDR3 length equals 15 residues. The CDR3 loop is CASSPGRHPPNEQFF. CDR3 DNA: TGTGCCAGCAGCCCCGGGCGGCATCCCCCCAATGAGCAGTTCTTC.

This chain links TRBV5-1 with TRBJ2-3; 10 nucleotides agree with TRBD2. The CDR3 sequence is 16 residues long. Unmatched junction bases numbered 11, after V lost 4 bases and J lost 6 bases. Germline CDR1 is SGHRS and CDR2 is YFSETQ. CDR3 in DNA: TGCGCCAGCAGCCCTCCTAGCGGGGGCGGCCAGGATACGCAGTATTTT. Translating it yields CASSPPSGGGQDTQYF.

This clonotype occurred a few times. V is TRBV7-8 and J is TRBJ1-1, with D possibly matching TRBD1 (5 bases). Germline CDR1 reads SGHVS; CDR2 reads FQNEAQ. Trimming cost V 0 bases and J 0 bases, with 11 bases left between them. This CDR3 spans 16 amino acids. CDR3 amino acids: CASSLAETVMNTEAFF. CDR3 in DNA: TGTGCCAGCAGCTTAGCAGAGACAGTCATGAACACTGAAGCTTTCTTT.

The chain combines TRBV12-3 or TRBV12-4 with TRBJ2-1, with 8 bases that match TRBD2. The ends lost 10 bases at V and 12 bases at J; junction bases unmatched: 11. CDR3 length: 12 amino acids. CDR3 amino acids: CATGEERGRQFF. The CDR3 DNA reads TGTGCCACTGGCGAGGAGCGGGGGAGGCAGTTCTTC.

V is TRBV10-1 and J is TRBJ1-5; D may be TRBD1 (6 bases). This CDR3 comprises 13 residues. V lost 6 bases, J lost 10 bases, and 16 bases lay in between. Germline CDR1 reads WNHNN; CDR2 reads SYGVQD (reference sequence). The CDR3 nucleotides read TGCGCCAGCAGCGGGGGCGCGACAGGACCCCAGCATTTT. This sequence encodes CASSGGATGPQHF.

The rearrangement joins TRBV18 to TRBJ1-2, with 7 bases lining up with TRBD1. The CDR3 totals 14 residues. Trimming removed 2 bases from V and 4 bases from J; junction bases left unmatched: 4. Germline V gives CDR1 KGHSH, CDR2 LQKENI. The CDR3 region has the DNA TGTGCCAGCTCACCAACAGGGGTGGGCTATGGCTACACCTTC. Translation gives CASSPTGVGYGYTF.

The CDR3 loop is CATSDQPRGAGLWDEQFF. In nucleotides, the CDR3 is TGTGCCACCAGTGATCAACCTAGGGGAGCGGGGTTGTGGGATGAGCAGTTCTTC. The chain has TRBV24-1 and TRBJ2-1; 7 bases fit TRBD2. This CDR3 spans 18 amino acids. V lost 3 bases to trimming and J lost 8 bases; unmatched junction nucleotides: 18. In germline, CDR1 is KGHDR, CDR2 SFDVKD.

The CDR3 protein is CASSSPTTTYGYTF. For the CDR3, the DNA is TGTGCCAGCAGTTCCCCAACGACTACCTATGGCTACACCTTC. V gene TRBV6-5 combines with J gene TRBJ1-2, with unresolved D. The CDR3 runs to 14 residues. Trimming cost V 4 bases and J 4 bases, with 13 bases left between them. Per germline, CDR1 MNHEY and CDR2 SVGAGI.